This TCR beta chain came from a study of T-cell reconstitution after alpha-beta-depleted transplantation in children. Study results and caveats: Approximately two months post-transplant, alpha-beta T cells reportedly originated from several hundred expanded graft clones. T-cell counts and diversity were attributed mostly to newly produced T cells one year after transplant. Surviving recipient T cells and thymic progenitors accounted for the high day-60 TCRbeta diversity observed in some patients.

The TCRbeta library incorporated unique molecular identifiers. TCRdb re-called the PCR reads with MiXCR, one entry per CDR3 protein. Here the sample spans 450,000 to 600,000 distinct CDR3 sequences, over 10% being singletons. At least ten counts were recorded for this clonotype. Its cognate antigen is unknown. The sequences come from PBMCs, mostly from graft donor cells, collected 360 days after TCRalphabeta/CD19-depleted stem cell transplant. The clonotype originates from a male patient under 18 who had a stem cell transplant for acute myeloid leukemia, so the T cells may come from the graft donor.

The CDR3, as DNA: TGTGCCACTGGGACTAGCGGCTCTAGCACAGATACGCAGTATTTT. Protein: CATGTSGSSTDTQYF. The chain has TRBV18 and TRBJ2-3; 11 bases align to TRBD2. CDR1 and CDR2 from the germline V gene are KGHSH and LQKENI. Germline trimming cut 10 bases from V and 0 bases from J; bases unmatched to any gene: 6. This CDR3 has 15 amino acids.